Below, 10 T cell receptor beta chains from the same sample are listed, as sequenced in a study of PD-1 blockade in classical Hodgkin lymphoma. The data were produced by immunoSEQ multiplex PCR, yet TCRdb's version contains in-frame clones alone and is incomplete. The sample contains 70,000 or so clones, about 94% of which appear only once. Time point noted: newly diagnosed, previously untreated cHL patient sample. The sequenced material came from peripheral blood mononuclear cells (PBMCs). The receptor source for this set is a human donor with classical Hodgkin lymphoma.

This sequence joins TRBV20-1 and TRBJ1-2; no reliable D call. Trimming removed 6 bases at V and 7 bases at J, with 12 bases between. Germline V gives CDR1 DFQATT, CDR2 SNEGSKA (reference sequence). This CDR3 comprises 11 residues. DNA for the CDR3: TGCAGTGCCACATACGGGTCTGGCTACACCTTC. It codes for CSATYGSGYTF.

The chain recombines TRBV5-1 with TRBJ1-4, with a weak D call TRBD1 (6 bases). This CDR3 is built from 15 residues. V shed 0 bases and J shed 7 bases, with 13 bases lying between them. Germline V CDR1 and CDR2: SGHRS, YFSETQ. CDR3 DNA: TGCGCCAGCAGCTTGGAGGCAGGGGAGGTTGAAAAACTGTTTTTT. Its translation is CASSLEAGEVEKLFF.

The chain combines TRBV5-1 with TRBJ2-1; 8 positions match TRBD2. Germline V gene sequence: CDR1 SGHRS, CDR2 YFSETQ. V lost 3 bases and J lost 9; bases outside the gene matches: 11. The CDR3 is 15 residues long. CDR3 DNA: TGCGCCAGCAGCTCCGATACAGCGGGAGTGTTTGAGCAGTTCTTC. Encoded protein: CASSSDTAGVFEQFF.

This rearrangement joins TRBV7-8 to TRBJ2-5; TRBD2 matches at 13 bases. Germline values: CDR1 SGHVS, CDR2 FQNEAQ. This CDR3 has 16 amino acids. V gave up 1 base and J gave up 2 bases; unmatched junction bases: 1. The CDR3, as DNA: TGTGCCAGCAGCTTAGTACTAGCGGGGGGGCAAGAGACCCAGTACTTC. Residues: CASSLVLAGGQETQYF.

This chain connects TRBV11-2 to TRBJ2-7; 9 nucleotides agree with TRBD2. This CDR3 has 16 amino acids. V dropped 0 bases and J dropped 4; count of bases not matched to a gene: 7. Germline assignment: CDR1 SGHAT and CDR2 FQNNGV. The CDR3 reads CASSLDLASGVYEQYF. DNA of the CDR3: TGTGCCAGCAGCTTAGATTTGGCTAGCGGGGTATACGAGCAGTACTTC. The variable domain in full, with the rest retrieved from reference TRBV11-2 and TRBJ2-7, is EAGVAQSPRYKIIEKRQSVAFWCNPISGHATLYWYQQILGQGPKLLIQFQNNGVVDDSQLPKDRFSAERLKGVDSTLKIQPAKLEDSAVYLCASSLDLASGVYEQYFGPGTRLTVT.

V gene TRBV18 combines with J gene TRBJ2-7; TRBD2 aligns across 7 bases. V was clipped by 4 bases and J by 3 bases; unmatched bases: 6. Germline CDR1 is KGHSH and CDR2 is LQKENI. This CDR3 region has 14 residues. This CDR3 is CASSLAGEGYEQYF. The CDR3 coding sequence is TGTGCCAGCTCACTAGCCGGGGAGGGCTACGAGCAGTACTTC.

The CDR3 reads CASSQDFRGADTQYF. DNA of the CDR3: TGCGCCAGCAGCCAAGATTTCAGGGGAGCAGATACGCAGTATTTT. The chain uses TRBV4-3 and TRBJ2-3; possible D gene TRBD1, 6 bases. Germline CDR1 and CDR2: LGHNA and YSLEER. Trimming pared 0 bases from V and 4 bases from J, leaving 11 bases between. The CDR3 has 15 amino acids.

As regards this clone: Sequence at one end of the junction differs from germline and may be a read error. V usage is TRBV5-4 and J usage is TRBJ2-3; D not certain. The CDR3 consists of 14 residues. CDR1 and CDR2 (germline): SGHNT, YYREEE (reference sequence). The CDR3 loop is CASSLDQSTDTQYF. The CDR3 coding sequence is TGTGCCAGCAGCTTGGACCAAAGCACCGATACGCAGTATTTT.

V usage is TRBV5-4 and J usage is TRBJ2-1; tentatively, D is TRBD2 (6 bases). Germline V gives CDR1 SGHNT, CDR2 YYREEE (reference sequence). CDR3 length equals 13 residues. Deletions cut 7 bases from V and 9 bases from J, with 17 bases between. Here the CDR3 DNA reads TGTGCCAGCGGACTCTACGGGACTCCTGAGCAGTTCTTC. Residues: CASGLYGTPEQFF. Complete variable domain (other parts from reference TRBV5-4 and TRBJ2-1): ETGVTQSPTHLIKTRGQQVTLRCSSQSGHNTVSWYQQALGQGPQFIFQYYREEENGRGNFPPRFSGLQFPNYSSELNVNALELDDSALYLCASGLYGTPEQFFGPGTRLTVL.

This clone is a singleton in its sample. The chain couples TRBV2 to TRBJ1-2; D might be TRBD1 (6 bases). The CDR3 has 14 amino acids. Germline V gene sequence: CDR1 SNHLY, CDR2 FYNNEI. Trimming took off 5 bases at V and 4 bases at J, with 14 bases between the two ends. CDR3 nucleotides: TGTGCCAGCAGTCTGTCCACAGGGCCCTATGGCTACACCTTC. This gives the protein CASSLSTGPYGYTF.